This T cell receptor beta chain appears in the sequencing data of a study of spatial heterogeneity in lung cancer. The overall study: At a median of approximately 22 months after resection, follow-up PBMC samples were sequenced when available. The library had UMIs, and each TCR and UMI pair averaged more than ten raw reads.

This clonotype appeared many times. Its antigen is still unknown. In the library, each TCR cDNA molecule bore its own unique molecular identifier. MiXCR, run by TCRdb on the 5' RACE reads, gives a single entry per CDR3 protein. This table holds 50,000 to 60,000 distinct CDR3 sequences, less than 9% found once. Sample time point: blood at routine non-recurrence follow-up after resection. Whole RNA, isolated from tumor, nontumor lung or frozen PBMC, was sequenced without prior sorting. Whole-study results and caveats: Ubiquitous expanded tumor TCRs were observed in blood more at resection than follow-up.

This clonotype originated in a female donor with early-stage non-small cell lung cancer. Sequences were derived from PBMCs, sampled at follow-up.

CDR3 loop: CATGAGVASYNEQFF. The CDR3 DNA sequence: TGTGCCACCGGGGCAGGGGTCGCCTCCTACAATGAGCAGTTCTTC. The genes are TRBV15 and TRBJ2-1; a possible D gene is TRBD1 (6 bases). This CDR3 region has 15 residues. V dropped 8 bases and J dropped 0 bases, with 14 bases sitting between them. Germline V lookup: CDR1 LNHNV, CDR2 YYDKDF (reference sequence).